The rows below give T cell receptor beta chains drawn from one sample of a study of blood T cell repertoires in COVID-19. Some clones are missing from TCRdb's copy, which holds only in-frame ones; the method was immunoSEQ multiplex PCR. The top ten hold 3% to 4.5% of the sample, which has about 220,000 clones, roughly 90% seen once. The specimen was PBMCs or T cells enriched from blood (not recorded which). These receptors all stem from a woman in her 40s with acute COVID-19. Each CDR3 is given with its conserved first and last residue. Each record gives: D gene, V gene, clone size, J gene, CDR3 DNA, CDR3 protein. A D gene is named only where the DNA matches it firmly. Clone size, where shown, is once, few, many, or a class for clones that have expanded.

d_call: .; v_call: TRBV7-2; clone_size: .; j_call: TRBJ1-1; cdr3_nt: TGTGCCAGCAGCTTGATCGGTGTTGGGCAGGGTAACACTGAAGCTTTCTTT; cdr3_aa: CASSLIGVGQGNTEAFF
d_call: TRBD1; v_call: TRBV7-3; clone_size: .; j_call: TRBJ2-4; cdr3_nt: TGTGCCAGCAGCTCAAGGACAGGTGCTGCCAAAAACATTCAGTACTTC; cdr3_aa: CASSSRTGAAKNIQYF
d_call: .; v_call: TRBV5-1; clone_size: .; j_call: TRBJ2-1; cdr3_nt: TGCGCCAGCAGCTTGGCCCACGATGCGGAGCAGTTCTTC; cdr3_aa: CASSLAHDAEQFF
d_call: .; v_call: TRBV5-1; clone_size: .; j_call: TRBJ1-5; cdr3_nt: TGCGCCAGCAGCTTGGATAATTCGAGGGCACAGCCCCAGCATTTT; cdr3_aa: CASSLDNSRAQPQHF
d_call: .; v_call: TRBV2; clone_size: .; j_call: TRBJ1-4; cdr3_nt: TGTGCCAGCAGTGTCCAGGGGCTGATAGGTGAAAAACTGTTTTTT; cdr3_aa: CASSVQGLIGEKLFF
d_call: .; v_call: TRBV19; clone_size: .; j_call: TRBJ1-2; cdr3_nt: TGTGCCAGTAGTATAGGGGGAGGGGAGAGTTATGGCTACACCTTC; cdr3_aa: CASSIGGGESYGYTF
d_call: TRBD1; v_call: TRBV6-7; clone_size: .; j_call: TRBJ2-7; cdr3_nt: TGTGCCATCAGAGGACAGGGGGCGTTGTGGGAGCAGTACTTC; cdr3_aa: CAIRGQGALWEQYF
d_call: TRBD1; v_call: TRBV27; clone_size: .; j_call: TRBJ1-2; cdr3_nt: TGTGCCAGCAGTAAACGACAGGGGGGCTATGGCTACACCTTC; cdr3_aa: CASSKRQGGYGYTF
d_call: .; v_call: TRBV9; clone_size: once; j_call: TRBJ1-2; cdr3_nt: TGTGCCAGCAGCCCCAACGTACCGCGCTATGGCTACACCTTC; cdr3_aa: CASSPNVPRYGYTF
d_call: TRBD2; v_call: TRBV6-5; clone_size: .; j_call: TRBJ2-1; cdr3_nt: TGTGCCAGCAGACAGAGCGGGGGGGCAGGTGAGCAGTTCTTC; cdr3_aa: CASRQSGGAGEQFF
d_call: TRBD1; v_call: TRBV9; clone_size: .; j_call: TRBJ1-2; cdr3_nt: TGTGCCAGCAGCATATACCGGGACAGCAACTATGGCTACACCTTC; cdr3_aa: CASSIYRDSNYGYTF
d_call: TRBD1; v_call: TRBV5-1; clone_size: .; j_call: TRBJ1-1; cdr3_nt: TGCGCCAGCAGCTTGGAGGGGGCAGGCACTGAAGCTTTCTTT; cdr3_aa: CASSLEGAGTEAFF
d_call: .; v_call: TRBV7-2; clone_size: .; j_call: TRBJ2-1; cdr3_nt: TGTGCCAGCAGCTTAGCGGGGAGCTCCTACAATGAGCAGTTCTTC; cdr3_aa: CASSLAGSSYNEQFF
d_call: .; v_call: TRBV19; clone_size: few; j_call: TRBJ2-7; cdr3_nt: TGTGCCAGTAGTCCCGGGGGTCGTAAGCAGTACTTC; cdr3_aa: CASSPGGRKQYF
d_call: .; v_call: TRBV27; clone_size: .; j_call: TRBJ1-6; cdr3_nt: TGTGCCAGCAGTTCGCCTCGGGCAGGGCGAAGCACACCCCTCCACTTT; cdr3_aa: CASSSPRAGRSTPLHF
d_call: TRBD1; v_call: TRBV2; clone_size: .; j_call: TRBJ1-1; cdr3_nt: TGTGCCAGCAGTGTGGGACAGGGGAACACTGAAGCTTTCTTT; cdr3_aa: CASSVGQGNTEAFF
d_call: TRBD1; v_call: TRBV19; clone_size: .; j_call: TRBJ2-3; cdr3_nt: TGTGCCAGTAGTTCTACCGGGACAGGGGGCGCAGGTACGCAGTATTTT; cdr3_aa: CASSSTGTGGAGTQYF